Listed here is a single TCR beta chain. This entry comes from a study of long-term antiretroviral therapy in people with HIV. The CDR3 totals 16 residues. Trimming removed 5 bases from V and 3 bases from J, with 16 bases in between. Germline V gives CDR1 MGHDK, CDR2 SYGVNS. Version v3.0 of the immunoSEQ assay ran at survey level. TCRdb keeps only in-frame clones here, not all; method: immunoSEQ multiplex PCR. The profile shows 20,000 to 25,000 clones, more than 65% of them singletons. The clonotype was recovered from a man aged 18 to 30 with HIV. The V and J genes are TRBV25-1 and TRBJ1-4, with D possibly being TRBD1 (5 bases). Sequencing used unsorted PBMCs, obtained 0.1 years before starting antiretroviral therapy. As DNA, the CDR3 is TGTGCCAGCAGTTCCGCAGCGGGGCCAGCTAATGAAAAACTGTTTTTT. Encoded protein: CASSSAAGPANEKLFF.